This paragraph covers one TCR beta chain sequence. The target antigen is unknown. Germline V gene data show CDR1 as SGHTA and CDR2 as FQGTGA. The CDR3 runs to 15 residues. Germline trimming cut 6 bases from V and 9 bases from J; bases unmatched to any gene: 8. This record belongs to a study of regulatory T cells in long-lasting Graves disease. Whole-study context: More than 5 years of antithyroid drugs with positive TSH receptor antibodies defined persistent Graves' disease.

CDR3 regions were amplified by Arm-PCR using iRepertoire HTBI primers to build TCR beta libraries. TCRdb itself ran the multiplex PCR reads through MiXCR, one entry per CDR3 protein. The table records a few hundred thousand distinct CDR3 sequences, 23% of them present only once. Stated time point: persistent/refractory GD, antithyroid drugs over 5 years with positive TRAb. Following extraction of RNA from PBMCs, that RNA was used to make the TCR library. Overall study findings and caveats: Compared with new cases, persistent Graves' patients showed reduced TCR diversity. Persistent disease showed a preference for TRBV28, TRBJ1-2 and TRBJ2-5.

The TCR was taken from a female donor with Graves disease. The sample here was peripheral blood mononuclear cells (PBMCs), taken when the disease was refractory, from a patient treated with antithyroid drugs. V usage is TRBV7-3 and J usage is TRBJ2-1; TRBD2 matches at 13 bases. CDR3 nucleotide sequence: TGTGCCAGCAGATCGGGACTAGCGGGGCGCGGTGAGCAGTTCTTC. Protein: CASRSGLAGRGEQFF.